The rows below give T cell receptor beta chains drawn from one sample of a study of T cell responses to AZD1222 COVID-19 vaccine. Assay used: immunoSEQ multiplex PCR; TCRdb lists only in-frame clones, some missing. The sample has 150,000 to 200,000 clones, about 90% seen once. The material sequenced was peripheral blood, taken on day 0 of MenACWY control vaccination. The receptors originated from an adult in good health. Both conserved end residues are part of each CDR3.

cdr3_length j_call v_call cdr3_aa
14 TRBJ1-3 TRBV29-1 CSVEDGSSGNTIYF
15 TRBJ1-1 TRBV5-1 CASSPGQGAVAEAFF
16 TRBJ2-2 TRBV19 CASSPAYSGGAGELFF
15 TRBJ1-2 TRBV28 CASSPVGRAVMGYTF
13 TRBJ1-1 TRBV6-5 CASSKLMNTEAFF
15 TRBJ2-3 TRBV9 CASSVAVSGSDTQYF
12 TRBJ2-7 TRBV11-2 CASSFLVGEQYF
15 TRBJ1-6 TRBV7-9 CASNGPGQSNSPLHF
18 TRBJ2-6 TRBV7-2 CASSLAGTGNSGANVLTF
13 TRBJ1-2 TRBV9 CASSHTSGDGYTF
13 TRBJ1-6 TRBV15 CATSGTGDSPLHF
15 TRBJ1-4 TRBV28 CASSWGDRLIEKLFF
12 TRBJ2-5 TRBV7-8 CASGGPGETQYF
13 TRBJ2-7 TRBV5-4 CASSSGPVPEQYF
13 TRBJ2-2 TRBV7-3 CASSSLGTGELFF
14 TRBJ1-2 TRBV7-2 CASSHGDRGYGYTF
17 TRBJ2-1 TRBV18 CASSPLGSGKSYNEQFF
13 TRBJ1-2 TRBV6-5 CASSSGSSDGYTF
17 TRBJ2-1 TRBV9 CASSPLSRGRSYNEQFF
14 TRBJ2-7 TRBV7-9 CASSPPGRGDEQYF
13 TRBJ1-2 TRBV28 CASSPWTAYGYTF
15 TRBJ1-6 TRBV27 CASSAGQGAGSPLHF
13 TRBJ1-1 TRBV6-5 CASSYFQWTEAFF
13 TRBJ1-2 TRBV6-4 CASSPTGTYGYTF
15 TRBJ1-5 TRBV4-1 CASSRKQGGNQPQHF
14 TRBJ1-2 TRBV11-2 CASSLEGGNYGYTF
14 TRBJ2-7 TRBV3-1/TRBV3-2 CASSQLSGAYEQYF
11 TRBJ1-5 TRBV6-2/TRBV6-3 CASSYQGPQHF
12 TRBJ2-3 TRBV5-6 CASSYRGLQQYF
14 TRBJ2-7 TRBV27 CASSRGTGAYEQYF
15 TRBJ1-5 TRBV7-2 CASSQRDSYNQPQHF
14 TRBJ1-3 TRBV19 CASHVGSTGNTIYF
11 TRBJ2-7 TRBV11-2 CASSLDYEQYF
13 TRBJ2-6 TRBV11-2 CASRFSGANVLTF
14 TRBJ2-1 TRBV5-6 CASSSFSSYNEQFF
15 TRBJ2-6 TRBV7-9 CASSQVGSGANVLTF
12 TRBJ1-3 TRBV28 CASSLGQRTIYF
13 TRBJ2-2 TRBV7-7 CASRRSQTGELFF
14 TRBJ1-2 TRBV4-2 CASSWTRDSNGYTF
12 TRBJ1-5 TRBV12-3/TRBV12-4 CASTQGAQPQHF
15 TRBJ2-3 TRBV3-1/TRBV3-2 CASSRRDRATDTQYF
14 TRBJ2-1 TRBV2 CASSPLGTSTEQFF
14 TRBJ2-7 TRBV13 CASRISGGQYEQYF
14 TRBJ2-5 TRBV5-1 CASSSAGTEETQYF
16 TRBJ2-1 TRBV29-1 CSVEEPAGEYANEQFF
15 TRBJ2-1 TRBV3-1/TRBV3-2 CASSQDRGPLNEQFF
14 TRBJ1-5 TRBV28 CASSWGTGGQPQHF
15 TRBJ2-7 TRBV4-1 CASSQEGTGPYEQYF
16 TRBJ1-5 TRBV28 CACHVGDNYSNQPQHF
13 TRBJ2-7 TRBV9 CASSALGDYEQYF
16 TRBJ2-2 TRBV28 CASSFTLQGSAGELFF
14 TRBJ2-1 TRBV18 CASSRQGRTDEQFF
15 TRBJ2-1 TRBV4-1 CASITSDSSYNEQFF
17 TRBJ2-2 TRBV29-1 CSVRAGQVNANTGELFF
14 TRBJ1-1 TRBV5-1 CASSLDGGTIEAFF
16 TRBJ1-5 TRBV7-2 CASSLGQGLWNQPQHF
12 TRBJ1-5 TRBV29-1 CSVRTGEQPQHF
9 TRBJ1-5 TRBV19 CATGKPQHF